This TCR beta chain was identified during a study of early T cells in non-severe SARS-CoV-2 infection. Overall study context: Unpaired chains resulted from sequencing bulk RNA of unsorted whole blood.

This clonotype was detected many times. The CDR3 consists of 13 residues. The J segment lost 7 bases and the V segment lost 6 bases, leaving 12 bases of the junction unmatched. CDR1 is DFQATT, CDR2 SNEGSKA, per germline (reference sequence). The protocol attached unique molecular identifiers to individual cDNA molecules. From the 5' RACE reads, TCRdb called clonotypes with MiXCR, one entry per CDR3 protein. The sample includes approximately 32,000 distinct CDR3 sequences, around 4.1% of them seen just once. V is TRBV20-1 and J is TRBJ2-7; 7 positions agree with TRBD1. Material: whole blood. The sequence came from an adult who was a healthcare worker with PCR-confirmed SARS-CoV-2 infection or an uninfected control (not recorded which). DNA for the CDR3: TGCAGTGCAGACAGGACAGGTGGAAGAGAGCAGTACTTC. This sequence encodes CSADRTGGREQYF.